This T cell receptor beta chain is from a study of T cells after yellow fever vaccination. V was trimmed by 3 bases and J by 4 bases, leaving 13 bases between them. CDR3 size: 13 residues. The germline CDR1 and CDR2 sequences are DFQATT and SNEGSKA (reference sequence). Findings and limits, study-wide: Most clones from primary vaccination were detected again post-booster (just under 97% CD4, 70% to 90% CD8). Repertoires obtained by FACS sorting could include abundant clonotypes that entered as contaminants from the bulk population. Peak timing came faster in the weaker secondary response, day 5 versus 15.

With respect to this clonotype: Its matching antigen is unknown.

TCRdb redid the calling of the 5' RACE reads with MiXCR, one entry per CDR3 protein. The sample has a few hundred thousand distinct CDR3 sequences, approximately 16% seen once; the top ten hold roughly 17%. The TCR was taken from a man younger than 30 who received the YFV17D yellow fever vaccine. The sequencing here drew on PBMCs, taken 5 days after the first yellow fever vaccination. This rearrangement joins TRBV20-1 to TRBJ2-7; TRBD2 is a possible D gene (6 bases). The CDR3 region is CSARGGTVYEQYF. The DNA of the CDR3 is TGCAGTGCTAGGGGTGGGACTGTTTACGAGCAGTACTTC.